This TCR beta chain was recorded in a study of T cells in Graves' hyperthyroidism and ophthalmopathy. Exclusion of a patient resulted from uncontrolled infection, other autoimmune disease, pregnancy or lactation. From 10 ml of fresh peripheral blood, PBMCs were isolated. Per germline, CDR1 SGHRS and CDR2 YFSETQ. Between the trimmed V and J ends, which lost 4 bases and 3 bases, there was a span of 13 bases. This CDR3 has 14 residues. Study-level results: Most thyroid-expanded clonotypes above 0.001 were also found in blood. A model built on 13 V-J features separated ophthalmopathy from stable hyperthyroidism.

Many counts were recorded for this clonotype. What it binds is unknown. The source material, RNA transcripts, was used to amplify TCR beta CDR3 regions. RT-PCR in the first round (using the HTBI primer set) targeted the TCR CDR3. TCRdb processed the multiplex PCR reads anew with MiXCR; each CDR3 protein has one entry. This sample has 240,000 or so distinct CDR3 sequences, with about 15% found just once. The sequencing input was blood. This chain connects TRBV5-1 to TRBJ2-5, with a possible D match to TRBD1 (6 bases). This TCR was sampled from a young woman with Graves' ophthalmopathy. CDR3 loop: CASSQLRTEETQYF. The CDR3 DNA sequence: TGCGCCAGCAGCCAATTGCGGACAGAAGAGACCCAGTACTTC.